Reported below is one T cell receptor (beta chain). The antigen remains undetermined. The data are from a study of Graves' ophthalmopathy and Graves' hyperthyroidism. Broader study findings: Most expanded clonotypes in thyroid above 0.001 frequency also showed up in blood.

Enrollment excluded any patients with other autoimmune diseases, uncontrolled infections, pregnancy or lactation. Researchers took RNA transcripts and amplified TCR beta CDR3 regions from them. A first-round RT-PCR used HTBI primers, followed by a second-round multiplex PCR. TCRdb ran MiXCR on the multiplex PCR reads and lists one entry per CDR3 protein. The table shows hundreds of thousands of distinct CDR3 sequences, with 20% to 25% occurring only once. The CDR3 sequence is 15 residues long. CDR1 is WNHNN and CDR2 is SYGVQD in the germline V gene (reference sequence). V shed 0 bases, J shed 7 bases, and the junction held 6 bases outside the gene matches.

The chain employs TRBV10-1 and TRBJ1-5; 7 bases map to TRBD1. The sequence came from a young woman with stable Graves' hyperthyroidism. Some clones in this sample may be carry-over from other donors' samples. The sample was peripheral blood. The chain's CDR3 is CASSESGRGKQPQHF. The CDR3 DNA follows: TGCGCCAGCAGTGAGTCAGGCAGGGGGAAGCAGCCCCAGCATTTT.